This TCR beta chain is drawn from a study of T-cell memory formation after mild COVID-19. The CDR3 has 15 amino acids. Germline lookup yields CDR1 MNHEY and CDR2 SVGEGT. Trimming removed 0 bases from V and 7 bases from J, with 12 bases in between. TCRdb redid the calling of the 5' RACE reads with MiXCR, one entry per CDR3 protein. In the table there are approximately 580,000 distinct CDR3 sequences, roughly 20% of which are singletons. As regards this clonotype: Its cognate antigen is unknown.

Findings of the study overall: The study detected some responding clones in pre-infection memory, suggesting cross-reactive memory joined.

The clonotype was recovered from an adult woman who had mild COVID-19 (a few samples of this study predate the infection). Cell type and time point are not known. Specimen: PBMCs or a T cell subset sorted from them (not recorded which). The V and J genes are TRBV6-2 or TRBV6-3 and TRBJ1-4; D not resolved. The CDR3 here is CASSYSRPVGEKLFF. The CDR3, as DNA: TGTGCCAGCAGTTACTCGAGACCAGTTGGTGAAAAACTGTTTTTT.